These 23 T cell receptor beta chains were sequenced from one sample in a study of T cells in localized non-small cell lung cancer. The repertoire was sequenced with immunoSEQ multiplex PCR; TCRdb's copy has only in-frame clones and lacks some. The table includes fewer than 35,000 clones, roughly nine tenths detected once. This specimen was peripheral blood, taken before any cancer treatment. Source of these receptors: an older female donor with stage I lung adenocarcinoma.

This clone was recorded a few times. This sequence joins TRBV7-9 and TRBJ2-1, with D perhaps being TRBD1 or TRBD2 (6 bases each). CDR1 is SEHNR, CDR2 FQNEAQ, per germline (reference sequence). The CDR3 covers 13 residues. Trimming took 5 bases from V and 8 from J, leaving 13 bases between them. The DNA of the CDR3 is TGTGCCAGCAGCGCGCCCGGGGGCGATGAGCAGTTCTTC. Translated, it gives CASSAPGGDEQFF.

The DNA of the CDR3 is TGTGCCAGCAGTGAATCCCGGGACCGGTTTTGGCAGCCCCAGCATTTT. It translates to CASSESRDRFWQPQHF. This chain joins TRBV2 and TRBJ1-5, with a weak D call TRBD1 (5 bases). This CDR3 spans 16 amino acids. V lost 2 bases, J lost 7 bases, and 18 bases lay in between. CDR1 and CDR2 from the germline V gene are SNHLY and FYNNEI.

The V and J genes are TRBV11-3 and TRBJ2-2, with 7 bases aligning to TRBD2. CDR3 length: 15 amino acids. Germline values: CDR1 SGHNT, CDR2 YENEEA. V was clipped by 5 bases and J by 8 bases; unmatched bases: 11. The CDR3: CASSRSPGAGGELFF. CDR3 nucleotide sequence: TGTGCCAGCAGCCGGTCCCCGGGAGCGGGAGGGGAGCTGTTTTTT.

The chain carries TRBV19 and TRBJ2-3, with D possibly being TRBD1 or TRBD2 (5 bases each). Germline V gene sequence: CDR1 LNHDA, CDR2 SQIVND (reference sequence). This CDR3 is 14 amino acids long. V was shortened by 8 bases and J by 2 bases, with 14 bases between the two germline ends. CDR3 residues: CASGPGRTTDTQYF. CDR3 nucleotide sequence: TGTGCCAGTGGGCCGGGACGAACCACAGATACGCAGTATTTT.

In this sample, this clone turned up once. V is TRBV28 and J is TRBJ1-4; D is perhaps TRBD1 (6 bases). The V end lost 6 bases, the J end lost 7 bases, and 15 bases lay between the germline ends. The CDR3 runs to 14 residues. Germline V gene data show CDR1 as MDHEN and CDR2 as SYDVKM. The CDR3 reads CASRGHGSGEKLFF. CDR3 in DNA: TGTGCCAGCAGGGGACATGGGTCGGGTGAAAAACTGTTTTTT.

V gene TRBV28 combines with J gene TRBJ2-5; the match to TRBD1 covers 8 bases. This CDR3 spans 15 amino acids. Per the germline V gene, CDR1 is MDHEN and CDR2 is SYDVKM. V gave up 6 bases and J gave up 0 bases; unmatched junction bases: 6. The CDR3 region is CASSTQQGDQETQYF. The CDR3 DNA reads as TGTGCCAGCAGCACGCAACAGGGGGACCAAGAGACCCAGTACTTC.

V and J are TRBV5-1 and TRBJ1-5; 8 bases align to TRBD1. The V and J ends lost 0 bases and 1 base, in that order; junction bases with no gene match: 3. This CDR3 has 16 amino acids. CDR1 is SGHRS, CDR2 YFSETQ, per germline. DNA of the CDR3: TGCGCCAGCAGCTTGGTCACAGGGGGAAGCAATCAGCCCCAGCATTTT. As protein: CASSLVTGGSNQPQHF.

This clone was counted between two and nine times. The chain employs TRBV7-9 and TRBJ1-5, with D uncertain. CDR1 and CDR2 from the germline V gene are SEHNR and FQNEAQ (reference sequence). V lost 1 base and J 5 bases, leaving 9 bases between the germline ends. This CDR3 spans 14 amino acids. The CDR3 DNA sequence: TGTGCCAGCAGCTTAGGGTCCGGCGATCAGCCCCAGCATTTT. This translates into CASSLGSGDQPQHF.

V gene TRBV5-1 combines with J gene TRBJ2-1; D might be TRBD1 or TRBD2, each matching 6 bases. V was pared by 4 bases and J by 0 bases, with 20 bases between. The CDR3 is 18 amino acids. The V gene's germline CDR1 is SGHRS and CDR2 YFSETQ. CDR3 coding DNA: TGCGCCAGCAGCGCGAAAGGGGGGATGGAGGGCTCCTACAATGAGCAGTTCTTC. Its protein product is CASSAKGGMEGSYNEQFF. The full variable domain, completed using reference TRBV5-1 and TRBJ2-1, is KAGVTQTPRYLIKTRGQQVTLSCSPISGHRSVSWYQQTPGQGLQFLFEYFSETQRNKGNFPGRFSGRQFSNSRSEMNVSTLELGDSALYLCASSAKGGMEGSYNEQFFGPGTRLTVL.

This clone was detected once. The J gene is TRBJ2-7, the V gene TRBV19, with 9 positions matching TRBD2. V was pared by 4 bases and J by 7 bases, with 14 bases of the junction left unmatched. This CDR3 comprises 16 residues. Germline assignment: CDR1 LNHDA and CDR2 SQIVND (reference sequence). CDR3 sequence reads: CASSKSGMREGREQYF. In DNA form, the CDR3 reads TGTGCCAGTAGTAAATCGGGAATGCGGGAGGGCCGAGAGCAGTACTTC.

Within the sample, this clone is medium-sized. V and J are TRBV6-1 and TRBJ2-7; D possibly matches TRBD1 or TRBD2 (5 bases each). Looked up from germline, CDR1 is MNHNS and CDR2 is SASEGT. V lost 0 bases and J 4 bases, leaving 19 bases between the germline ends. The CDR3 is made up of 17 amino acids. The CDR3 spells CASSEARLGTGLYEQYF. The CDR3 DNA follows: TGTGCCAGCAGTGAAGCACGACTCGGGACGGGATTGTACGAGCAGTACTTC.

The CDR3 is CASSLRQAGGQFF. CDR3 nucleotide sequence: TGTGCCAGCAGCTTAAGGCAGGCCGGAGGGCAGTTCTTC. J is TRBJ2-1 and V is TRBV7-2, with a tentative D call TRBD2 (5 bases). Germline CDR1 is SGHTA and CDR2 is FQGNSA. The length of the CDR3 is 13 residues. Trimming stripped 2 bases from V and 12 bases from J, with 14 bases between.

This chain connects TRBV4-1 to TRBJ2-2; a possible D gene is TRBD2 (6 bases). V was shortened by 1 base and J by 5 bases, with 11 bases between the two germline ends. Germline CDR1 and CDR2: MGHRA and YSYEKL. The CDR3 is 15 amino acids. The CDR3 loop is CASSQGDSRTGELFF. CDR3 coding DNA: TGCGCCAGCAGCCAAGGGGACTCGCGAACCGGGGAGCTGTTTTTT.

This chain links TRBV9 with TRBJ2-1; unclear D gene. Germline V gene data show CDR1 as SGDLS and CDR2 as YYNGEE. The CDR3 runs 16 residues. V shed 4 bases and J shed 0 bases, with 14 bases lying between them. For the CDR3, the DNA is TGTGCCAGCAGCCCCATGGGCGGCAGCTCCTACAATGAGCAGTTCTTC. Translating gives CASSPMGGSSYNEQFF.

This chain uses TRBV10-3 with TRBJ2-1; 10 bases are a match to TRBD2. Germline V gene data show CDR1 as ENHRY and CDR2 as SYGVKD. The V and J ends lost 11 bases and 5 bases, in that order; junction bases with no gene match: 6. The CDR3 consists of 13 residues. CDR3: CAAGTSEDNEQFF. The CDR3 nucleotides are TGTGCCGCCGGGACTAGCGAAGACAATGAGCAGTTCTTC.

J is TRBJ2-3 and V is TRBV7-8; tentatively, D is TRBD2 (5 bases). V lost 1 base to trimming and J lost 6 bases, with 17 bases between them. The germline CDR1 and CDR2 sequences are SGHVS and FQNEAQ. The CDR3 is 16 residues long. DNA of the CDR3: TGTGCCAGCAGCTTAGGAGGGTTCCCCACACTGGATACGCAGTATTTT. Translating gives CASSLGGFPTLDTQYF.

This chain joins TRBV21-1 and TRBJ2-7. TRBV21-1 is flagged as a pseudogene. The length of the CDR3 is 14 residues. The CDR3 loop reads CASSVQGGRYEQYF. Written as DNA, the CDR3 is TGTGCCAGCAGCGTCCAGGGGGGGCGATACGAGCAGTACTTC.

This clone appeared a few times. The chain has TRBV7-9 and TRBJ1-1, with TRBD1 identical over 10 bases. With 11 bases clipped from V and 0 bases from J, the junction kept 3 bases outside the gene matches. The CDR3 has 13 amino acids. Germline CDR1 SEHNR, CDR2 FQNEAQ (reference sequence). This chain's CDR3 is CAGQGGMNTEAFF. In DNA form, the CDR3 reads TGTGCCGGACAGGGGGGCATGAACACTGAAGCTTTCTTT.

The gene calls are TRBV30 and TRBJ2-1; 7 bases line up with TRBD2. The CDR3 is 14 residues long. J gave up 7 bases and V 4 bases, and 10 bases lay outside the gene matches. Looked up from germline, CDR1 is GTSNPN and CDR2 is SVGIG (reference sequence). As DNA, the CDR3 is TGTGCCTGGACCCGCCGCGGGAGTGGGAATGAGCAGTTCTTC. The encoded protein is CAWTRRGSGNEQFF.

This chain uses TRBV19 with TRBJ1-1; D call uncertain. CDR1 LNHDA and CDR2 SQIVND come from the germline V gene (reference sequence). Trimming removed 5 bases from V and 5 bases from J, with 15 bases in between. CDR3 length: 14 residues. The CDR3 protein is CASSPVLGLTEAFF. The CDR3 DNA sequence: TGTGCCAGTAGTCCCGTCTTAGGGCTGACTGAAGCTTTCTTT.

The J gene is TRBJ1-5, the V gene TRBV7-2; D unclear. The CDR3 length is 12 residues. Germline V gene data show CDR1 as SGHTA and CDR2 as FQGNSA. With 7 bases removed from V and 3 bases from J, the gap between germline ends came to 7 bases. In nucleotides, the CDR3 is TGTGCCAGCACGGCCCTCAATCAGCCCCAGCATTTT. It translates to CASTALNQPQHF.

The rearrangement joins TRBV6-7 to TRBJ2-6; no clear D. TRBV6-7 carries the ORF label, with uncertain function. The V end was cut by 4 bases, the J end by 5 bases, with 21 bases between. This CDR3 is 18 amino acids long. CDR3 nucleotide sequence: TGTGCCAGCAGTTGTAATCCGCGTTTACAAAGTCGGGCCAACGTCCTGACTTTC. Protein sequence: CASSCNPRLQSRANVLTF.

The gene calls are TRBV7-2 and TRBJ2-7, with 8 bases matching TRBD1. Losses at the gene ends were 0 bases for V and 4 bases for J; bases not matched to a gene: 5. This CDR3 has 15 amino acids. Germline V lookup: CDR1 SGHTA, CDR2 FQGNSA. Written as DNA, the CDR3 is TGTGCCAGCAGCTTAGCGTCAGGGGGCGAATACGAGCAGTACTTC. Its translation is CASSLASGGEYEQYF.